Listed below are T cell receptor beta chains from one sample, sequenced in a study of CD4 T cells in relation to SARS-CoV-2 and coronaviruses. Libraries were prepared by immunoSEQ multiplex PCR; TCRdb keeps only in-frame clonotypes and omits some of them. The top ten hold approximately 0.15% of the sample, which has around 69,000 clones, 85% to 95% seen once. Sequencing was done on a sample of naive CD4+ T cells from PBMCs. The receptor set was obtained from a human donor in good health. Both conserved end residues are part of each CDR3. Each record gives: V gene, CDR3 length, clone size, J gene, D gene, CDR3 DNA, CDR3 protein. A D gene is named only where the DNA matches it firmly. Expanded clones are given a class, and other clones once, few, many or no size at all.

>TRBV30|13|NA|TRBJ2-3|NA
TGTGCCTGGAGTTCCGGGAGCACAGATACGCAGTATTTT
CAWSSGSTDTQYF
>TRBV3-1/TRBV3-2|16|NA|TRBJ1-5|TRBD1
TGTGCCAGCAGCCAAGGGAAGGGGGCAGGCAATCAGCCCCAGCATTTT
CASSQGKGAGNQPQHF
>TRBV2|12|NA|TRBJ2-5|NA
TGTGCCAGCAGGCCCAGGGTAGGGACCCAGTACTTC
CASRPRVGTQYF
>TRBV9|14|once|TRBJ1-1|NA
TGTGCCAGCAGCTTAGGACCGTTGAACACTGAAGCTTTCTTT
CASSLGPLNTEAFF
>TRBV15|16|NA|TRBJ2-1|TRBD2
TGTGCCACCAGCACTGGACTAGCGGGAGGGCAAAATGAGCAGTTCTTC
CATSTGLAGGQNEQFF
>TRBV9|17|NA|TRBJ2-3|NA
TGTGCCAGCAGCGAAAGGGGGGGAGGGATTAGCACAGATACGCAGTATTTT
CASSERGGGISTDTQYF
>TRBV27|15|NA|TRBJ1-2|NA
TGTGCCAGCAGTCGTCAGACAGACCCTAACTATGGCTACACCTTC
CASSRQTDPNYGYTF
>TRBV28|11|once|TRBJ1-2|NA
TGTGCCAGCAAGGGTAACTATGGCTACACCTTC
CASKGNYGYTF
>TRBV2|15|NA|TRBJ2-2|NA
TGTGCCAGCAGTGAATTGACGGTAAACACCGGGGAGCTGTTTTTT
CASSELTVNTGELFF
>TRBV5-5|16|NA|TRBJ2-7|NA
TGTGCCAGCAGCTTGACTAGTCCTAGGAATTGGGACGAGCAGTACTTC
CASSLTSPRNWDEQYF
>TRBV7-6|16|NA|TRBJ2-7|TRBD2
TGTGCCAGCAGCGCGGGACTAGCGGCCAGCTCCTACGAGCAGTACTTC
CASSAGLAASSYEQYF
>TRBV6-1|12|once|TRBJ1-2|NA
TGTGCCAGCAGAGAAGGGTTCGGAGGCTACACCTTC
CASREGFGGYTF
>TRBV11-2|14|NA|TRBJ2-2|NA
TGTGCCAGCAGCTTATTAAAGAACACCGGGGAGCTGTTTTTT
CASSLLKNTGELFF
>TRBV7-8|13|NA|TRBJ2-7|TRBD2
TGTGCCAGCAGCCTCGGGACTAACTACGAGCAGTACTTC
CASSLGTNYEQYF
>TRBV4-1|16|NA|TRBJ2-3|TRBD2
TGCGCCAGCAGCCAAGCCGGCGGGAGTGGGTACGATACGCAGTATTTT
CASSQAGGSGYDTQYF
>TRBV2|15|NA|TRBJ1-4|TRBD1
TGTGCCAGCAGTGAAGCGGACAGGGGGGCTGAAAAACTGTTTTTT
CASSEADRGAEKLFF
>TRBV5-4|16|NA|TRBJ2-1|TRBD2
TGTGCCAGCAGCTTGGCCATAGCGGGAGCCTACAATGAGCAGTTCTTC
CASSLAIAGAYNEQFF
>TRBV9|15|NA|TRBJ2-7|NA
TGTGCCAGCAGCGTAGGGGACAAGCCCTCCTACGAGCAGTACTTC
CASSVGDKPSYEQYF
>TRBV19|15|NA|TRBJ2-7|TRBD2
TGTGCCAGTAGACCAGCGGGAGGTTCCTCCTACGAGCAGTACTTC
CASRPAGGSSYEQYF
>TRBV6-2/TRBV6-3|16|NA|TRBJ2-5|TRBD1
TGTGCCAGCAGTCAAACCAAGGGACAGGGACAAGAGACCCAGTACTTC
CASSQTKGQGQETQYF
>TRBV5-1|13|NA|TRBJ2-2|NA
TGCGCCAGCAGCTTGGCCCCTAGCGGGGAGCTGTTTTTT
CASSLAPSGELFF
>TRBV11-2|20|NA|TRBJ2-7|NA
TGTGCCAGCAGCTTAGATAAGGGGGGGACTCAGAGGCTTAGCTCCTACGAGCAGTACTTC
CASSLDKGGTQRLSSYEQYF
>TRBV6-1|17|NA|TRBJ2-5|NA
TGTGCCAGCAGTGAATCCATACCGGGAGATACCCGAGGGACCCAGTACTTC
CASSESIPGDTRGTQYF
>TRBV12-3/TRBV12-4|13|NA|TRBJ1-1|NA
TGTGCCAGCAGTTTAGCATGGCACACTGAAGCTTTCTTT
CASSLAWHTEAFF
>TRBV19|15|NA|TRBJ2-4|TRBD2
TGTGCCAGTACGGGACTAGCGGGTGGCAAAAACATTCAGTACTTC
CASTGLAGGKNIQYF
>TRBV19|14|NA|TRBJ2-7|NA
TGTGCCAGTAGTATGGGACATAGCTCCTACGAGCAGTACTTC
CASSMGHSSYEQYF
>TRBV27|18|NA|TRBJ2-1|NA
TGTGCCAGCAGCAACCGGGCCAAAAAAGTCGGATCCTACAATGAGCAGTTCTTC
CASSNRAKKVGSYNEQFF
>TRBV9|13|NA|TRBJ1-1|NA
TGTGCCAGCAGCGTAGAGGGGATTACTGAAGCTTTCTTT
CASSVEGITEAFF
>TRBV10-1|14|NA|TRBJ2-1|TRBD2
TGCGCCAGCACTCAAACGAGGGGTAGCGGGAAACAGTTCTTC
CASTQTRGSGKQFF
>TRBV7-9|14|NA|TRBJ2-1|TRBD2
TGTGCCAGCAGCTTAGGCGGGAGTCGCGATGAGCAGTTCTTC
CASSLGGSRDEQFF
>TRBV3-1/TRBV3-2|16|NA|TRBJ2-1|NA
TGTGCCAGCAGCCATGGGGGACTCCTATCATCCAATGAGCAGTTCTTC
CASSHGGLLSSNEQFF
>TRBV7-9|11|NA|TRBJ1-1|NA
TGTGCCAGCAGCTTAAGGGCCGAGGCTTTCTTT
CASSLRAEAFF
>TRBV5-6|11|once|TRBJ2-7|NA
TGTGCCAGCAGTAGTTTGGCCGAGCAGTACTTC
CASSSLAEQYF
>TRBV7-9|13|NA|TRBJ1-1|NA
TGTGCCAGCAGCTTTCGGGACAAGGTTCAAGCTTTCTTT
CASSFRDKVQAFF
>TRBV5-1|14|NA|TRBJ1-2|NA
TGCGCCAGCAGTGACTCAGGGTTGTCCTATGGCTACACCTTC
CASSDSGLSYGYTF
>TRBV2|16|NA|TRBJ1-6|NA
TGTGCCAGCAGTTTGGACGGAGTCGGGGGTAATTCACCCCTCCACTTT
CASSLDGVGGNSPLHF